These 2 T cell receptor beta chains were all obtained from the same sample, sequenced in a study of blood T cell repertoires in COVID-19. The protocol was immunoSEQ multiplex PCR, while the TCRdb copy is restricted to in-frame clones and leaves out a portion. The sample comprises hundreds of thousands of clones, 87% of which are singletons, and roughly 3% rests with the top ten. Specimen: peripheral blood. Receptors were obtained from a man between 18 and 35 years old with active or convalescent COVID-19.

The rearrangement joins TRBV5-1 to TRBJ1-1; D is perhaps TRBD1 (5 bases). Germline V gene data show CDR1 as SGHRS and CDR2 as YFSETQ. V dropped 4 bases and J dropped 5 bases, with 15 bases sitting between them. The CDR3 runs to 14 residues. The DNA for the CDR3 is TGCGCCAGCAGCCCCGGGGGGGGAGATACTGAAGCTTTCTTT. This sequence encodes CASSPGGGDTEAFF.

This clone was counted a single time. The chain carries TRBV18 and TRBJ1-2, with D maybe TRBD1 (6 bases). V was pared by 4 bases and J by 4 bases, with 19 bases between. Germline V gives CDR1 KGHSH, CDR2 LQKENI. The CDR3 sequence is 16 residues long. This chain's CDR3 is CASSLSLTDRTYGYTF. The DNA of the CDR3 is TGTGCCAGCTCACTTTCCCTTACAGACAGGACCTATGGCTACACCTTC. Based on the CDR3 plus reference TRBV18 and TRBJ1-2, the full variable domain is NAGVMQNPRHLVRRRGQEARLRCSPMKGHSHVYWYRQLPEEGLKFMVYLQKENIIDESGMPKERFSAEFPKEGPSILRIQQVVRGDSAAYFCASSLSLTDRTYGYTFGSGTRLTVV.